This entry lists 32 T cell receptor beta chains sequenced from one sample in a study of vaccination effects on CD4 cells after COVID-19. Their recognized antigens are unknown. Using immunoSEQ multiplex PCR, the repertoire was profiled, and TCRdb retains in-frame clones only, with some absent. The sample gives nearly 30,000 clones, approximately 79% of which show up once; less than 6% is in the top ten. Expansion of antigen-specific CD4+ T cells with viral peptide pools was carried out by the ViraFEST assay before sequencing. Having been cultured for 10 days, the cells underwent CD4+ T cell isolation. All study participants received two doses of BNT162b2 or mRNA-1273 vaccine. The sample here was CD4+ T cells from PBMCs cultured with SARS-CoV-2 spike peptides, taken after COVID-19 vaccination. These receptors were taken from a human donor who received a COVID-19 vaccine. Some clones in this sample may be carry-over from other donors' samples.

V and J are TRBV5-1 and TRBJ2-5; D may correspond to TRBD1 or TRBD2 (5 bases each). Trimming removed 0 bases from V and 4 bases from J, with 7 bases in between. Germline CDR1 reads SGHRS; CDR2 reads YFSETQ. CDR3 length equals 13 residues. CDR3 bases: TGCGCCAGCAGCTTGGGTGGGGGAGAGACCCAGTACTTC. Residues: CASSLGGGETQYF. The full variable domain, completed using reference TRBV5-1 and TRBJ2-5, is KAGVTQTPRYLIKTRGQQVTLSCSPISGHRSVSWYQQTPGQGLQFLFEYFSETQRNKGNFPGRFSGRQFSNSRSEMNVSTLELGDSALYLCASSLGGGETQYFGPGTRLLVL.

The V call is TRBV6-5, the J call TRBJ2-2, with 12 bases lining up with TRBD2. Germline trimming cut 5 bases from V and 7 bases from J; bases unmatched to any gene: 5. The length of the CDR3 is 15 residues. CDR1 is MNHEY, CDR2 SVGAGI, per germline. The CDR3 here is CASSRTSGDGGELFF. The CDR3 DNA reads TGTGCCAGCAGTAGGACTAGCGGGGATGGCGGGGAGCTGTTTTTT.

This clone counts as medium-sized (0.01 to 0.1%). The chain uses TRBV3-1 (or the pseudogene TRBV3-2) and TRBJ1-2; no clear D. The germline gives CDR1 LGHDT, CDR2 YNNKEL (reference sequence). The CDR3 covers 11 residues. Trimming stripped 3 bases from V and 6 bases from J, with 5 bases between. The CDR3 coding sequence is TGTGCCAGCAGCCACTTAAATGGCTACACCTTC. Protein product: CASSHLNGYTF.

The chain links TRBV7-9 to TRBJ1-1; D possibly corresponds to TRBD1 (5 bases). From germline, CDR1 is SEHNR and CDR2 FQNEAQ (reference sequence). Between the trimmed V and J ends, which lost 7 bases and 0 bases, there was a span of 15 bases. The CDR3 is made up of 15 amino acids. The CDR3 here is CASTLGGSMNTEAFF. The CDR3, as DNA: TGTGCCAGCACTTTGGGGGGTTCGATGAACACTGAAGCTTTCTTT.

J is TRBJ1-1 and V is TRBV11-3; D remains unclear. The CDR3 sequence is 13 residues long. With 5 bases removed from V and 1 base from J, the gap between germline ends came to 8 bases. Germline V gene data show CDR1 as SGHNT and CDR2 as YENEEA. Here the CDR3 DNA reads TGTGCCAGCAGCCGAGGATCGAACACTGAAGCTTTCTTT. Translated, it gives CASSRGSNTEAFF.

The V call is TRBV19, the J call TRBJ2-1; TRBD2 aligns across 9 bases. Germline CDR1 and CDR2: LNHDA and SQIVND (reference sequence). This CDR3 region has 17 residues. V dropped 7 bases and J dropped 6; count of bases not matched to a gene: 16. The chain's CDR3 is CASTPLRASGGTNEQFF. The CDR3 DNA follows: TGTGCCAGTACTCCCTTAAGGGCAAGCGGGGGGACCAATGAGCAGTTCTTC.

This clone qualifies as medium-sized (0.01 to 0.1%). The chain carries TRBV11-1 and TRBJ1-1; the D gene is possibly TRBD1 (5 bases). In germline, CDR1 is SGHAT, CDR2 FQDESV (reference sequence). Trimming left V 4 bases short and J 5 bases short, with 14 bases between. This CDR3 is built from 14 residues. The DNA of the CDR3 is TGTGCCAGCAGCTCCGGGGCCCAGGGAACTGAAGCTTTCTTT. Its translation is CASSSGAQGTEAFF. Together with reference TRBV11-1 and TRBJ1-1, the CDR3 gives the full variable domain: EAEVAQSPRYKITEKSQAVAFWCDPISGHATLYWYRQILGQGPELLVQFQDESVVDDSQLPKDRFSAERLKGVDSTLKIQPAELGDSAMYLCASSSGAQGTEAFFGQGTRLTVV.

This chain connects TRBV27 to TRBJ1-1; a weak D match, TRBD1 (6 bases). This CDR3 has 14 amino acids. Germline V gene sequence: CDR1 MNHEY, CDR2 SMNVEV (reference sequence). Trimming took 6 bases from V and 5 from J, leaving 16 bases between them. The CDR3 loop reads CASRAHGGRTEAFF. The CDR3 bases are TGTGCCAGCAGAGCCCATGGGGGGCGAACTGAAGCTTTCTTT.

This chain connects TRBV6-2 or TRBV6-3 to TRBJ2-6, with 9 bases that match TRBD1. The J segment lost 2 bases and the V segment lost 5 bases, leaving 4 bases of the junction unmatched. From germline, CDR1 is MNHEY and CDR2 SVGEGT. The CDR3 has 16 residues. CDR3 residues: CASSPRQGAGANVLTF. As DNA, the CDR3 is TGTGCCAGCAGTCCAAGACAGGGGGCTGGGGCCAACGTCCTGACTTTC.

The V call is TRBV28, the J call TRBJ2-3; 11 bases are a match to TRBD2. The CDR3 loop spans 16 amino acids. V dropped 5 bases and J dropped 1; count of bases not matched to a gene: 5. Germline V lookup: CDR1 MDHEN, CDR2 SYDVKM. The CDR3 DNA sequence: TGTGCCAGCAGTATTGCTAGCGGGGGGCGCACAGATACGCAGTATTTT. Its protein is CASSIASGGRTDTQYF.

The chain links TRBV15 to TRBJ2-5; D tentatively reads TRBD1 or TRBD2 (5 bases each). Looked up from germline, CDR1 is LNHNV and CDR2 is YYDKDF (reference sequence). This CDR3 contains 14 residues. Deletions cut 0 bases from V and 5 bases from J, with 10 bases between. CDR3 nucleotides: TGTGCCACCAGCAGAGATTTGGGGGATGAGACCCAGTACTTC. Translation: CATSRDLGDETQYF.

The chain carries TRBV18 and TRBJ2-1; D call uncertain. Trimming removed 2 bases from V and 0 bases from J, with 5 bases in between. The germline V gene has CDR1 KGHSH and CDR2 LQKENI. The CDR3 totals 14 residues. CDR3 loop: CASSPSSSYNEQFF. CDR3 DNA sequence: TGTGCCAGCTCACCAAGTTCCTCCTACAATGAGCAGTTCTTC.

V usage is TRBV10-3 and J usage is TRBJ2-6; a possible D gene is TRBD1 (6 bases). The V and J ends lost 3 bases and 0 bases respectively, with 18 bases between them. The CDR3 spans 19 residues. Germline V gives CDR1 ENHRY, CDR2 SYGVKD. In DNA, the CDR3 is TGTGCCATCAGTGACCCGAACAGGGCCCCCAACTCTGGGGCCAACGTCCTGACTTTC. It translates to CAISDPNRAPNSGANVLTF.

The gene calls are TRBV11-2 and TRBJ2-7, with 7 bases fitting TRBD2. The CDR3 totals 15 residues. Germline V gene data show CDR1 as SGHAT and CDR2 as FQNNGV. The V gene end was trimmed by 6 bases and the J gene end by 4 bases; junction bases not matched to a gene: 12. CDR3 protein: CASRDRRRGSYEQYV. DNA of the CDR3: TGTGCCAGCAGGGATAGACGGCGGGGGAGTTACGAGCAGTACGTC.

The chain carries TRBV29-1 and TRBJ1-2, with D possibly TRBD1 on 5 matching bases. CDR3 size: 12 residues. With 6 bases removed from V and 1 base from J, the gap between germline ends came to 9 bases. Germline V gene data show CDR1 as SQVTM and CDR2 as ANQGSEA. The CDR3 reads CSVEDINYGYTF. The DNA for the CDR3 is TGCAGCGTCGAGGACATTAACTATGGCTACACCTTC.

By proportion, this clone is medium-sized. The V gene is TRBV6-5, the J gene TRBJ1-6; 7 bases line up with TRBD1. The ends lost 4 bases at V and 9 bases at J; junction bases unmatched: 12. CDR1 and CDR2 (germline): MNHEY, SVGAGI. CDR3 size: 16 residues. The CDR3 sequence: CASSSLSGTESSPLHF. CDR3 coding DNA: TGTGCCAGCAGTTCGTTATCCGGGACAGAAAGTTCACCCCTCCACTTT.

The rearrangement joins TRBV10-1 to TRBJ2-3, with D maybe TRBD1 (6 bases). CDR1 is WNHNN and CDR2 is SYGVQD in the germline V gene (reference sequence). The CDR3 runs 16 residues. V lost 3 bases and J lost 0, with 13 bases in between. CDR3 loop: CASSDWTVFSTDTQYF. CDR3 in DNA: TGCGCCAGCAGTGACTGGACAGTTTTTAGCACAGATACGCAGTATTTT.

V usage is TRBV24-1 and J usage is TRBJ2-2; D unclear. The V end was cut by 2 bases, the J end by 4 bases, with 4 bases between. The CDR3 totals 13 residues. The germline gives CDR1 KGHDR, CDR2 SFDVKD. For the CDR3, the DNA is TGTGCCACCAGTGATTCTATCACCGGGGAGCTGTTTTTT. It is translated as CATSDSITGELFF.

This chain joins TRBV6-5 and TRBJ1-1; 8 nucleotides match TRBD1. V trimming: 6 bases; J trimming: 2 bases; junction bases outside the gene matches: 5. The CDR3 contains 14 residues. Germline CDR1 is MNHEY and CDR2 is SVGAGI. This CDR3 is CASRTGALNTEAFF. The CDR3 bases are TGTGCCAGCAGGACAGGGGCTTTAAACACTGAAGCTTTCTTT.

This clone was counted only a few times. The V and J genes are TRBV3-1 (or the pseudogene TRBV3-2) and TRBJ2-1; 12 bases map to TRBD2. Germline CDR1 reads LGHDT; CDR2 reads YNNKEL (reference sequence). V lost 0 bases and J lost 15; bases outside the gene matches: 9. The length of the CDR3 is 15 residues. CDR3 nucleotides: TGTGCCAGCAGCCAAGACGCTAGCGGGGGGGCCCGTCCGTTCTTC. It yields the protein CASSQDASGGARPFF.

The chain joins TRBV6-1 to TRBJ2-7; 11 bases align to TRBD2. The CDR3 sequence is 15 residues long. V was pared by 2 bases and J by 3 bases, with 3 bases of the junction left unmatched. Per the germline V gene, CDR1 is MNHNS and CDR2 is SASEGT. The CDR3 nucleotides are TGTGCCAGCAGTGAAACTAGCGGGGGTAACTACGAGCAGTACGTC. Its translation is CASSETSGGNYEQYV.

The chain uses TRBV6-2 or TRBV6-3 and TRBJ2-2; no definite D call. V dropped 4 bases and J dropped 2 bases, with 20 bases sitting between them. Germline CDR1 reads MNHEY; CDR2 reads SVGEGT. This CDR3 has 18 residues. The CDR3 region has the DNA TGTGCCAGCAGTTCCTTGGTTCGAGCCTTCTTTAACACCGGGGAGCTGTTTTTT. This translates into CASSSLVRAFFNTGELFF.

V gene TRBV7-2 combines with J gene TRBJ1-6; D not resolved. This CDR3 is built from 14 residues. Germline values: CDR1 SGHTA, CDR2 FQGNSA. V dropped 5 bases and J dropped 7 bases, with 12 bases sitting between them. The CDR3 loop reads CASSPGLLNSPLHF. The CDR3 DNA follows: TGTGCCAGCAGCCCCGGACTGTTAAATTCACCCCTCCACTTT.

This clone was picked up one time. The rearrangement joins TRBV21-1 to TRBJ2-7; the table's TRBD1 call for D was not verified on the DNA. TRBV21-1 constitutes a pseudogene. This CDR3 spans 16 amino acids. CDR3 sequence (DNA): TGTGCCAGCAGCACCCGGGACAGGGGAGTCTCCCACGAGCAGTACGTC. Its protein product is CASSTRDRGVSHEQYV.

The CDR3 region has the DNA TGTGCCAGCAGCGTAGATCTGTCCAACTATGGCTACACCTTC. This gives the protein CASSVDLSNYGYTF. The rearrangement uses TRBV9 and TRBJ1-2; D unresolved. V lost 0 bases and J 2 bases, leaving 8 bases between the germline ends. CDR3 size: 14 residues. Germline CDR1 is SGDLS and CDR2 is YYNGEE.

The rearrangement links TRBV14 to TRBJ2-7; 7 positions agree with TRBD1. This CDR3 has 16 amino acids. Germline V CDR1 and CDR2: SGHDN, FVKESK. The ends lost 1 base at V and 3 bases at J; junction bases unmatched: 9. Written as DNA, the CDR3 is TGTGCCAGCAGCCAAGGTTCGGGACAGAAATACTACGAGCAGTACGTC. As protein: CASSQGSGQKYYEQYV.

The CDR3 spells CASSFPPCRGGGQPQHF. As DNA, the CDR3 is TGTGCCAGCAGCTTTCCTCCCTGTCGGGGAGGGGGTCAGCCCCAGCATTTT. The chain carries TRBV7-3 and TRBJ1-5; tentatively, D is TRBD1 (6 bases). The CDR3 runs 17 residues. V lost 3 bases and J lost 6, with 21 bases in between. In germline, CDR1 is SGHTA, CDR2 FQGTGA.

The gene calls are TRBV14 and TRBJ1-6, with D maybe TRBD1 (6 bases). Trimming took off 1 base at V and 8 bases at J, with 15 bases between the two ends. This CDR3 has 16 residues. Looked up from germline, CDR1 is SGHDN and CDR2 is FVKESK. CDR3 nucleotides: TGTGCCAGCAGCCAAGCGGACAGAAGTGGTTATTCACCCCTCCACTTT. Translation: CASSQADRSGYSPLHF.

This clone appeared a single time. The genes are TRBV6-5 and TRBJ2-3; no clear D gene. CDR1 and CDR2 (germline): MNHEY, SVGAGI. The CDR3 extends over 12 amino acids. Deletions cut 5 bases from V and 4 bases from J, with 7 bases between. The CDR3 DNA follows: TGTGCCAGCAGTCGACCAGCAGATACGCAGTATTTT. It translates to CASSRPADTQYF.

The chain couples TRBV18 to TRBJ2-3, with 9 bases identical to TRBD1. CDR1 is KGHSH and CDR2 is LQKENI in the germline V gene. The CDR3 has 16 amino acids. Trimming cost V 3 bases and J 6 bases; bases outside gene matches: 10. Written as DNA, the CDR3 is TGTGCCAGCTCACCCCCGGGACAGGGTCGTCCGGATACGCAGTATTTT. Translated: CASSPPGQGRPDTQYF.

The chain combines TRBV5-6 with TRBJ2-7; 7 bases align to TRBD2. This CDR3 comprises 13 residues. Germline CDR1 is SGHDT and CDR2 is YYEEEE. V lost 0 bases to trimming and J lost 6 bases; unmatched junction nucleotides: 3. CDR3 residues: CASSLEGRGEQYV. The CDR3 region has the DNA TGTGCCAGCAGCTTGGAGGGGAGGGGCGAGCAGTACGTC.

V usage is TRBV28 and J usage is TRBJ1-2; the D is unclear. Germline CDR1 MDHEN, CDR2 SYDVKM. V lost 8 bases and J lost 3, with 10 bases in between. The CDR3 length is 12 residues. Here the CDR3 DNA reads TGTGCCAGCGAACGGACCGACTATGGCTACACCTTC. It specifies CASERTDYGYTF.